This TCR beta chain appears in the sequencing data of a study of PD-L1 blockade in urothelial cancer. As for the study in general: From about 2014, patients received atezolizumab, given as 1,200 mg intravenously every 3 weeks. At 3 weeks after treatment start (second dose) and again at 6 weeks, blood was analyzed. Researchers found blood samples held a median of roughly 140,000 T cells.

The sample holds one count of this clone. Synthetic spike-ins, TCR analog templates, were added into each PCR. Libraries were prepared by immunoSEQ multiplex PCR; TCRdb keeps only in-frame clonotypes and omits some of them. The table includes 50,000 to 65,000 clones, under 90% detected once. Germline V gene data show CDR1 as SGHAT and CDR2 as FQDESV (reference sequence). The CDR3 spans 14 residues. The trim removed 4 bases at V and 7 bases at J, leaving 2 bases unmatched. The chain carries TRBV11-1 and TRBJ2-1; 12 nucleotides match TRBD2. The clonotype was recovered from a man aged 35-49 years with urothelial cancer. The sequences come from PBMCs, collected around atezolizumab (anti-PD-L1) treatment. The CDR3 region has the DNA TGTGCCAGCAGCTACACTAGCGGGAGGAATGAGCAGTTCTTC. Amino acids: CASSYTSGRNEQFF.